Included here is one T cell receptor beta chain sequence, with context. The authors reverse transcribed roughly 0.5 to 1 ug RNA with random hexamers. Amplification of TCR beta CDR3 used immunoSEQ multiplex PCR across 54 Vbeta and 13 Jbeta. TCRdb ran MiXCR on the immunoSEQ multiplex PCR reads and lists one entry per CDR3 protein. The sample lists roughly 200,000 distinct CDR3 sequences, around 95% occurring once. This sample was included in a study of CD8 T cells in Susac syndrome. Blood CD8+ and CD4+ T cells underwent high-throughput TCR beta sequencing. V shed 0 bases, J shed 5 bases, and the junction held 13 bases outside the gene matches. The CDR3 has 17 amino acids. CDR1 and CDR2 (germline): SQVTM, ANQGSEA.

The sequence was collected from a human donor in good health. Material for sequencing was CD4+ T cells from PBMCs. The chain links TRBV29-1 to TRBJ1-5; 7 bases match TRBD1. The CDR3 loop reads CSVEDVSDRVGDQPQHF. CDR3 nucleotides: TGCAGCGTTGAAGATGTGTCCGACAGGGTCGGCGATCAGCCCCAGCATTTT.